This TCR beta chain was profiled in a study of cytomegalovirus exposure and HLA in healthy donors. The PCR was carried out with 60 Vbeta primers and 13 Jbeta primers. The repertoire was sequenced with immunoSEQ multiplex PCR; TCRdb's copy has only in-frame clones and lacks some. The table has under 100,000 clones, 60% to 80% seen once. General study results and limits: Reports indicated that the classifier achieved high specificity and sensitivity in diagnosing cytomegalovirus status.

Remarks on this clone: Its target is not known.

The specimen was PBMCs. This clonotype was sampled from a man in his fifties or sixties in good health and CMV-seronegative.

In DNA form, the CDR3 reads TGCAGCCTTCCCGGCAGGGCGAACACTGAAGCTTTCTTT. Translated: CSLPGRANTEAFF. The chain is built from TRBV29-1 and TRBJ1-1; maybe TRBD1 (5 bases). Trimming removed 8 bases from V and 1 base from J, with 14 bases in between. CDR1 SQVTM and CDR2 ANQGSEA come from the germline V gene. The CDR3 has 13 residues.